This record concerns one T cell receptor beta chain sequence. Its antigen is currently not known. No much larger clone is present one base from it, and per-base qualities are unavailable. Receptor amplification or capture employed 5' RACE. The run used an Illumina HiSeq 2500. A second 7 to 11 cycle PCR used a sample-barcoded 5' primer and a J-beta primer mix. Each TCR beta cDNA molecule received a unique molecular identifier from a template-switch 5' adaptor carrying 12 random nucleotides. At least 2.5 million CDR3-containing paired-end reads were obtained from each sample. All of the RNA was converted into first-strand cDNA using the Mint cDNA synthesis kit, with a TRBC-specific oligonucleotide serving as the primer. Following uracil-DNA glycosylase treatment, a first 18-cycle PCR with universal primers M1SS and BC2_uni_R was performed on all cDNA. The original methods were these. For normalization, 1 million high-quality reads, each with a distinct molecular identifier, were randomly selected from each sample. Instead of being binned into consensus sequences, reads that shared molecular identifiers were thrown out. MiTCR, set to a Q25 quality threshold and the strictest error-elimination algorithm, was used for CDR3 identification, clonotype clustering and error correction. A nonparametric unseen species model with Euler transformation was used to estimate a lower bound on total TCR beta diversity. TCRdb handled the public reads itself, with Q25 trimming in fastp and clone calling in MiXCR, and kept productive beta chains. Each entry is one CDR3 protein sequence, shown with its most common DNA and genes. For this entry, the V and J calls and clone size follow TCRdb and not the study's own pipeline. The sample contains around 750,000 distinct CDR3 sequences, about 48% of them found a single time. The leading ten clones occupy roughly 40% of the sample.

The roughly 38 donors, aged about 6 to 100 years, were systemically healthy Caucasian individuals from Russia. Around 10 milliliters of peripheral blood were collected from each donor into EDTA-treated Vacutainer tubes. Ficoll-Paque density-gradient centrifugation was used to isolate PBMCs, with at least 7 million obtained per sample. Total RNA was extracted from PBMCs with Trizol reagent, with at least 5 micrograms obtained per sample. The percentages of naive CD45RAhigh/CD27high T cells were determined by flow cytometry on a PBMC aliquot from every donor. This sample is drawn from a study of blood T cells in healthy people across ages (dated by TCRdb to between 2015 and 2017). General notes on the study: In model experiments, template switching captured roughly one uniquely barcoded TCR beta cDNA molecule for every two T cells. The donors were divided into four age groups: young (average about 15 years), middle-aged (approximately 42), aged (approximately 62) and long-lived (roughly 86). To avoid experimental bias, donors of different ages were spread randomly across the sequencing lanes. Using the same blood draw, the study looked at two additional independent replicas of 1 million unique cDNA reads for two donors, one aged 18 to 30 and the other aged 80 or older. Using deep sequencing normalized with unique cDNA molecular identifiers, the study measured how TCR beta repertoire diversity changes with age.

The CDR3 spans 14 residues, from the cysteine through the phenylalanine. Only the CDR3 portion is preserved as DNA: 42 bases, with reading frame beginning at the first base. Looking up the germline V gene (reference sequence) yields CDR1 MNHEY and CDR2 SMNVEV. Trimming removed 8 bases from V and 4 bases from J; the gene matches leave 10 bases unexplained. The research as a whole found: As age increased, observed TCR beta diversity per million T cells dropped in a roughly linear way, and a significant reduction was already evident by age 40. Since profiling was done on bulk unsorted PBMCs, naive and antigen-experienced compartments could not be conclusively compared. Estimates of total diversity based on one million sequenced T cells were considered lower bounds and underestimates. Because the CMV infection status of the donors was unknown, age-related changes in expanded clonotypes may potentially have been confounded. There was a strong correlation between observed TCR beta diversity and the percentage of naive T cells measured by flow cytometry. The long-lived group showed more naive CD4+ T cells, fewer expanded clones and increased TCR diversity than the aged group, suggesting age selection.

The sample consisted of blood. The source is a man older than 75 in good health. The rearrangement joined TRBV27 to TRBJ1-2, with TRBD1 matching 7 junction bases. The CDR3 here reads CASSDGQGGYGYTF. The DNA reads TGTGCCAGCTCCGACGGGCAGGGGGGCTATGGCTACACCTTC.